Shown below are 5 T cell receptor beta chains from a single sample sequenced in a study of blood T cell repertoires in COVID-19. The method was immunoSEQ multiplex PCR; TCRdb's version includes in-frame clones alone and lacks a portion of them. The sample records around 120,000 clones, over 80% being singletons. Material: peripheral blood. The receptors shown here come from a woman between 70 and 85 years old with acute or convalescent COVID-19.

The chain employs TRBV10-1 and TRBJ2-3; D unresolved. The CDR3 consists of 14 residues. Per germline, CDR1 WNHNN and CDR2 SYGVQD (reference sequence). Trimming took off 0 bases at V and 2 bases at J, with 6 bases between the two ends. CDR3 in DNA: TGCGCCAGCAGTGAGTCCGACAACACAGATACGCAGTATTTT. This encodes CASSESDNTDTQYF.

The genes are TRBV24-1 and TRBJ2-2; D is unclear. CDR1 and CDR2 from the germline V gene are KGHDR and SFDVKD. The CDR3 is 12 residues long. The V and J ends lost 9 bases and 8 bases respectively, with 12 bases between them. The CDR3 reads CATLPSLGELFF. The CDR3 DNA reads TGTGCCACCCTCCCGTCCCTTGGGGAGCTGTTTTTT.

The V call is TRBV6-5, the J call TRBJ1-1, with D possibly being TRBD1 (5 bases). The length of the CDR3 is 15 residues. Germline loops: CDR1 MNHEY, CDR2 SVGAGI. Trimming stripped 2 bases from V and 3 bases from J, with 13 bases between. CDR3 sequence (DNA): TGTGCCAGCAGTTACCACGCCGTCAGGGACACTGAAGCTTTCTTT. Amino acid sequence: CASSYHAVRDTEAFF.

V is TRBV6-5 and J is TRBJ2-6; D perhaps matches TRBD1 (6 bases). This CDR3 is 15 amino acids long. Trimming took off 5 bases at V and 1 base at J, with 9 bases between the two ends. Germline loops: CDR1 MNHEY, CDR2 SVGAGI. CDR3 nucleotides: TGTGCCAGCAGTCGAGGACAGTCTGGGGCCAACGTCCTGACTTTC. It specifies CASSRGQSGANVLTF.

The CDR3 DNA is TGTGCCAGCAGCCAAATGGCGGACACCGACCTAAGCTCCTACAATGAGCAGTTCTTC. Amino acid sequence: CASSQMADTDLSSYNEQFF. This sequence joins TRBV3-1 (or the pseudogene TRBV3-2) and TRBJ2-1, with TRBD1 as a possible D gene (5 bases). With 2 bases removed from V and 0 bases from J, the gap between germline ends came to 20 bases. Germline V lookup: CDR1 LGHDT, CDR2 YNNKEL (reference sequence). This CDR3 spans 19 amino acids.